Below, 14 T cell receptor beta chains from the same sample are listed, as sequenced in a study of T cells in Graves' hyperthyroidism and ophthalmopathy. TCR beta CDR3 sequences were amplified from RNA transcripts. First-round RT-PCR with HTBI primers amplified the TCR CDR3 region. TCRdb analysed the multiplex PCR reads with MiXCR anew, one entry per CDR3 protein. The sample comprises about 420,000 distinct CDR3 sequences, approximately 14% of which are singletons, and almost 8% rests with the top ten. The sequencing sample was made of blood. The receptors stem from a woman between 18 and 29 years old with Graves' hyperthyroidism.

The rearrangement uses TRBV6-6 and TRBJ1-5; the D gene is possibly TRBD1 (6 bases). The CDR3 has 15 amino acids. Germline-derived CDR1 and CDR2 are MNHNY and SVGAGI (reference sequence). Trimming took off 0 bases at V and 7 bases at J, with 13 bases between the two ends. CDR3 loop: CASSYSGRGEQPQHF. CDR3 coding DNA: TGTGCCAGCAGTTACTCGGGCAGGGGCGAGCAGCCCCAGCATTTT.

As for this clonotype: A much larger clone lies a single base off, so this may be a read error. The V gene is TRBV20-1, the J gene TRBJ2-7, with D possibly called TRBD1 or TRBD2 (6 bases each). V lost 6 bases and J lost 6, with 12 bases in between. The germline V gene has CDR1 DFQATT and CDR2 SNEGSKA (reference sequence). This CDR3 is built from 11 residues. For the CDR3, the DNA is TGCAGTGCGCTTGGGGGGCGCGAGCAGTACTTC. It encodes CSALGGREQYF.

At least ten counts were recorded for this clonotype. CDR3: CASSADGAGRGIYEQYF. CDR3 DNA: TGTGCCAGCAGCGCAGATGGAGCGGGCCGGGGGATATACGAGCAGTACTTC. The V and J genes are TRBV7-2 and TRBJ2-7; possibly TRBD2 for D (6 bases). Germline V lookup: CDR1 SGHTA, CDR2 FQGNSA. V gave up 5 bases and J gave up 4 bases, with 24 bases separating them. CDR3 length: 17 amino acids.

This clonotype has a count of ten or more. This sequence joins TRBV6-5 and TRBJ2-3; TRBD2 matches 15 bases. Germline CDR1 reads MNHEY; CDR2 reads SVGAGI. V was pared by 2 bases and J by 3 bases, with 9 bases of the junction left unmatched. The CDR3 covers 19 residues. CDR3 bases: TGTGCCAGCAGTTACGTCTATACCGGGACTAGCGGGAGGACAGATACGCAGTATTTT. Its protein product is CASSYVYTGTSGRTDTQYF.

A note on this clonotype: This may be a read error: a much more frequent sequence differs by one nucleotide. The V gene is TRBV9, the J gene TRBJ2-7; 8 bases map to TRBD2. From germline, CDR1 is SGDLS and CDR2 YYNGEE. This CDR3 comprises 14 residues. The CDR3 region is CASSVSGGSYGQYF. The CDR3 bases are TGTGCCAGCAGCGTAAGCGGGGGCTCCTACGGGCAGTACTTC.

This clonotype was observed at least ten times. In nucleotides, the CDR3 is TGTGCCACCCACCATTCCCTAGCGGGGGGGCGGTCGGAGCAGTACTTC. It translates to CATHHSLAGGRSEQYF. The J gene is TRBJ2-7, the V gene TRBV27; 12 nucleotides align to TRBD2. The CDR3 is 16 residues long. V lost 10 bases, J lost 7 bases, and 17 bases stayed unmatched. Germline CDR1 is MNHEY and CDR2 is SMNVEV (reference sequence).

This clonotype was detected ten times or more. The gene calls are TRBV11-2 and TRBJ2-1, with 10 bases aligning to TRBD1. The CDR3 consists of 19 residues. Trimming removed 1 base from V and 4 bases from J; junction bases left unmatched: 13. Germline-derived CDR1 and CDR2 are SGHAT and FQNNGV. The CDR3 sequence is CASSLVLSWGTGVYNEQFF. CDR3 bases: TGTGCCAGCAGCTTAGTGCTTAGTTGGGGGACAGGGGTTTACAATGAGCAGTTCTTC. Full variable domain (missing parts from reference TRBV11-2 and TRBJ2-1): EAGVAQSPRYKIIEKRQSVAFWCNPISGHATLYWYQQILGQGPKLLIQFQNNGVVDDSQLPKDRFSAERLKGVDSTLKIQPAKLEDSAVYLCASSLVLSWGTGVYNEQFFGPGTRLTVL.

The rearrangement joins TRBV2 to TRBJ1-1, with TRBD1 matching over 7 bases. Per the germline V gene, CDR1 is SNHLY and CDR2 is FYNNEI. V shed 10 bases, J shed 1 base, and the junction held 6 bases outside the gene matches. This CDR3 contains 13 residues. The CDR3 coding sequence is TGTGCCACCGGAGGGACAGAGAACACTGAAGCTTTCTTT. It translates to CATGGTENTEAFF. The whole variable domain, remainder taken from reference TRBV2 and TRBJ1-1, is EPEVTQTPSHQVTQMGQEVILRCVPISNHLYFYWYRQILGQKVEFLVSFYNNEISEKSEIFDDQFSVERPDGSNFTLKIRSTKLEDSAMYFCATGGTENTEAFFGQGTRLTVV.

This clonotype has a handful of counts. The chain employs TRBV5-1 and TRBJ2-1; 13 bases match TRBD2. Germline assignment: CDR1 SGHRS and CDR2 YFSETQ. Trimming took 0 bases from V and 9 from J; bases not matched to a gene: 6. This CDR3 spans 16 amino acids. CDR3 sequence: CASSLEGTSGVGEQFF. In DNA, the CDR3 is TGCGCCAGCAGCTTGGAGGGGACTAGCGGGGTGGGTGAGCAGTTCTTC.

The chain uses TRBV18 and TRBJ1-5; no firm D call. V dropped 6 bases and J dropped 2 bases, with 20 bases sitting between them. The CDR3 extends over 17 amino acids. The germline CDR1 and CDR2 sequences are KGHSH and LQKENI. The CDR3 region is CASSAMATVSGNQPQHF. CDR3 bases: TGTGCCAGCTCGGCTATGGCTACGGTATCTGGCAATCAGCCCCAGCATTTT.

The chain recombines TRBV12-3 or TRBV12-4 with TRBJ1-6; 8 positions match TRBD1. V lost 6 bases, J lost 2 bases, and 6 bases stayed unmatched. This CDR3 comprises 16 residues. The CDR3 region is CASRKTGAAYNSPLHF. The CDR3, as DNA: TGTGCCAGCAGAAAGACAGGGGCGGCCTATAATTCACCCCTCCACTTT.

The chain uses TRBV30 and TRBJ1-6; D not certain. The CDR3 loop spans 14 amino acids. CDR1 is GTSNPN, CDR2 SVGIG, per germline (reference sequence). The V gene lost 3 bases and the J gene lost 10 bases, with 16 bases spanning the gap. The CDR3 DNA follows: TGTGCCTGGAGCCCGGGCTGGGGTAGGTCACCCCTCCACTTT. It specifies CAWSPGWGRSPLHF.

As to this clonotype: Being one base from a much bigger clone, this may be a read error. The CDR3 spells CASSRPQAGYTDTQYF. CDR3 nucleotide sequence: TGTGCCAGCAGCCGTCCACAGGCGGGGTACACAGATACGCAGTATTTT. The V gene is TRBV3-1, the J gene TRBJ2-3; D possibly corresponds to TRBD2 (6 bases). Trimming took off 4 bases at V and 2 bases at J, with 16 bases between the two ends. Germline V gene sequence: CDR1 LGHDT, CDR2 YNNKEL (reference sequence). This CDR3 contains 16 residues.

This clonotype was detected many times. This chain joins TRBV7-9 and TRBJ1-6; D unresolved. The V end lost 1 base, the J end lost 11 bases, and 12 bases lay between the germline ends. The CDR3 extends over 14 amino acids. CDR1 SEHNR and CDR2 FQNEAQ come from the germline V gene (reference sequence). The CDR3 sequence is CASSLEISGPPLHF. Written as DNA, the CDR3 is TGTGCCAGCAGCTTAGAGATAAGTGGTCCACCCCTCCACTTT. The variable domain in full, completed from reference TRBV7-9 and TRBJ1-6, reads DTGVSQNPRHKITKRGQNVTFRCDPISEHNRLYWYRQTLGQGPEFLTYFQNEAQLEKSRLLSDRFSAERPKGSFSTLEIQRTEQGDSAMYLCASSLEISGPPLHFGNGTRLTVT.